Presented here are 16 T cell receptor beta chains from one specimen sequenced in a study of T cell responses to AZD1222 COVID-19 vaccine. This table comes from immunoSEQ multiplex PCR, and its TCRdb copy is limited to in-frame clones, with some not included. The table includes approximately 79,000 clones, 83% detected once. The source was peripheral blood, collected 28 days after the second AZD1222 dose. These receptors were obtained from an adult who received the AZD1222 COVID-19 vaccine.

This chain joins TRBV24-1 and TRBJ2-7; perhaps TRBD2 as D (6 bases). This CDR3 has 15 amino acids. The V gene lost 5 bases and the J gene lost 6 bases, with 19 bases spanning the gap. The V gene's germline CDR1 is KGHDR and CDR2 SFDVKD. In DNA, the CDR3 is TGTGCCACCAGTGCCCGGGACTCTAGGGCACGCGAGCAGTACTTC. It specifies CATSARDSRAREQYF.

The chain uses TRBV2 and TRBJ1-2; D ambiguous. Germline V lookup: CDR1 SNHLY, CDR2 FYNNEI. The CDR3 extends over 16 amino acids. Trimming removed 0 bases at V and 4 bases at J, with 15 bases between. The CDR3, as DNA: TGTGCCAGCAGTGAAGCAAGTCAGGCGGGAACCTATGGCTACACCTTC. Translation gives CASSEASQAGTYGYTF. Full variable domain (rest looked up from reference TRBV2 and TRBJ1-2): EPEVTQTPSHQVTQMGQEVILRCVPISNHLYFYWYRQILGQKVEFLVSFYNNEISEKSEIFDDQFSVERPDGSNFTLKIRSTKLEDSAMYFCASSEASQAGTYGYTFGSGTRLTVV.

The chain carries TRBV28 and TRBJ2-7, with D maybe TRBD1 (5 bases). Trimming left V 3 bases short and J 2 bases short, with 11 bases between. The CDR3 runs to 14 residues. CDR1 MDHEN and CDR2 SYDVKM come from the germline V gene. The CDR3 sequence: CASSLRQTAYEQYF. DNA for the CDR3: TGTGCCAGCAGTTTGAGGCAGACAGCCTACGAGCAGTACTTC.

The V call is TRBV4-1, the J call TRBJ1-1; D is undetermined. Trimming took off 0 bases at V and 2 bases at J, with 13 bases between the two ends. Looked up from germline, CDR1 is MGHRA and CDR2 is YSYEKL. The CDR3 spans 16 residues. DNA for the CDR3: TGCGCCAGCAGCCAAGATCTTGGGCGGGGAAACACTGAAGCTTTCTTT. Its translation is CASSQDLGRGNTEAFF.

The V gene is TRBV7-3, the J gene TRBJ2-2; D is perhaps TRBD1 (6 bases). The CDR3 loop spans 14 amino acids. Between the trimmed V and J ends, which lost 7 bases and 5 bases, there was a span of 14 bases. CDR1 and CDR2 (germline): SGHTA, FQGTGA. CDR3 DNA sequence: TGTGCCAGCACCATACCCGGACAGACCGGGGAGCTGTTTTTT. The encoded protein is CASTIPGQTGELFF. Using reference TRBV7-3 and TRBJ2-2 for the parts outside the CDR3, the full variable domain is GAGVSQTPSNKVTEKGKYVELRCDPISGHTALYWYRQSLGQGPEFLIYFQGTGAADDSGLPNDRFFAVRPEGSVSTLKIQRTERGDSAVYLCASTIPGQTGELFFGEGSRLTVL.

This clone was seen only a few times. V is TRBV27 and J is TRBJ2-3; 15 bases agree with TRBD2. CDR3 length: 16 residues. The junction had 2 bases not matched to a gene; V was cut back by 4 bases and J by 3 bases. Germline lookup yields CDR1 MNHEY and CDR2 SMNVEV (reference sequence). The CDR3 region is CASSWTSGRGTDTQYF. CDR3 nucleotides: TGTGCCAGCAGTTGGACTAGCGGGAGGGGGACAGATACGCAGTATTTT.

This chain joins TRBV7-9 and TRBJ1-4; no reliable D call. With 2 bases removed from V and 6 bases from J, the gap between germline ends came to 10 bases. The CDR3 runs to 14 residues. Germline V gene lookup returns CDR1 SEHNR and CDR2 FQNEAQ (reference sequence). CDR3 nucleotides: TGTGCCAGCAGCTTAACGCGCGATCATGAAAAACTGTTTTTT. Its protein product is CASSLTRDHEKLFF. The variable domain in full, with the rest retrieved from reference TRBV7-9 and TRBJ1-4, is DTGVSQNPRHKITKRGQNVTFRCDPISEHNRLYWYRQTLGQGPEFLTYFQNEAQLEKSRLLSDRFSAERPKGSFSTLEIQRTEQGDSAMYLCASSLTRDHEKLFFGSGTQLSVL.

This sequence joins TRBV9 and TRBJ2-3; D gene ambiguous. The CDR3 length is 14 residues. Germline V CDR1 and CDR2: SGDLS, YYNGEE. V lost 10 bases to trimming and J lost 0 bases, with 15 bases between them. As DNA, the CDR3 is TGTGCCTCCGGCGGTGGGTCTAGCACAGATACGCAGTATTTT. The encoded protein is CASGGGSSTDTQYF. Combining the CDR3 with reference TRBV9 and TRBJ2-3 gives the whole variable domain DSGVTQTPKHLITATGQRVTLRCSPRSGDLSVYWYQQSLDQGLQFLIQYYNGEERAKGNILERFSAQQFPDLHSELNLSSLELGDSALYFCASGGGSSTDTQYFGPGTRLTVL.

This clone was counted only a few times. This chain joins TRBV7-3 and TRBJ2-7; 7 bases match TRBD1. The CDR3 sequence is 20 residues long. CDR1 SGHTA and CDR2 FQGTGA come from the germline V gene. V gave up 5 bases and J gave up 2 bases; unmatched junction bases: 24. CDR3 bases: TGTGCCAGCAGCCTACCCCGGGACAGAGTTTTAAGGGGTACTACCTACGAGCAGTACTTC. Residues: CASSLPRDRVLRGTTYEQYF.

This clone was counted between two and nine times. J is TRBJ1-5 and V is TRBV24-1, with a weak D call TRBD1 (5 bases). V dropped 4 bases and J dropped 7 bases, with 13 bases sitting between them. CDR3 length equals 14 residues. Germline V gene sequence: CDR1 KGHDR, CDR2 SFDVKD. CDR3 sequence: CATSEAGGVQPQHF. The DNA of the CDR3 is TGTGCCACCAGTGAGGCGGGGGGGGTACAGCCCCAGCATTTT.

The chain combines TRBV7-3 with TRBJ2-7, with 8 nucleotides matching TRBD2. CDR1 is SGHTA and CDR2 is FQGTGA in the germline V gene. After removal of 5 bases from V and 2 bases from J, the junction contained 5 bases not matched to a gene. The CDR3 is 14 amino acids. CDR3 residues: CASSPSGSPYEQYF. CDR3 DNA: TGTGCCAGCAGCCCGAGCGGGAGCCCCTACGAGCAGTACTTC.

The chain joins TRBV14 to TRBJ1-2; D possibly corresponds to TRBD1 (5 bases). Trimming left V 4 bases short and J 4 bases short, with 10 bases between. The CDR3 is 13 residues long. CDR1 SGHDN and CDR2 FVKESK come from the germline V gene. The CDR3 DNA follows: TGTGCCAGCAGCCCTGGAGGGGCCTATGGCTACACCTTC. Its translation: CASSPGGAYGYTF.

This clone occurred once. The V and J genes are TRBV27 and TRBJ1-5; the D is unclear. The ends were cut back, 6 bases at V and 5 bases at J, with 14 bases in the middle. The CDR3 consists of 14 residues. Germline V gene lookup returns CDR1 MNHEY and CDR2 SMNVEV (reference sequence). The CDR3 protein is CASSSARTDQPQHF. The CDR3 DNA reads as TGTGCCAGCAGCTCCGCCCGGACGGATCAGCCCCAGCATTTT.

The V and J genes are TRBV29-1 and TRBJ1-3; D not certain. Germline V gene data show CDR1 as SQVTM and CDR2 as ANQGSEA. The CDR3 is made up of 15 amino acids. Trimming took off 6 bases at V and 0 bases at J, with 15 bases between the two ends. In DNA form, the CDR3 reads TGCAGCGTGCTCTTCCAGTTTAGCTCTGGAAACACCATATATTTT. This gives the protein CSVLFQFSSGNTIYF.

V usage is TRBV10-3 and J usage is TRBJ2-6, with 10 positions matching TRBD1. The CDR3 has 18 amino acids. Unmatched junction bases numbered 8, after V lost 4 bases and J lost 2 bases. The germline gives CDR1 ENHRY, CDR2 SYGVKD. In nucleotides, the CDR3 is TGTGCCATCAGTGTCGGCGGGACAGGGGTCCCTGGGGCCAACGTCCTGACTTTC. It is translated as CAISVGGTGVPGANVLTF.

The sample holds one count of this clone. V usage is TRBV7-9 and J usage is TRBJ2-7, with 9 bases matching TRBD2. The trim removed 7 bases at V and 4 bases at J, leaving 5 bases unmatched. In germline, CDR1 is SEHNR, CDR2 FQNEAQ (reference sequence). The CDR3 is 13 residues long. The CDR3 nucleotides read TGTGCCAGCACTCTAGCGGGATCGTACGAGCAGTACTTC. Its protein is CASTLAGSYEQYF.